This T cell receptor (beta chain) derives from a study of T-cell memory formation after mild COVID-19. TCRdb analysed the 5' RACE reads with MiXCR anew, one entry per CDR3 protein. This sample has some 490,000 distinct CDR3 sequences, with approximately 18% found just once. Germline CDR1 and CDR2: SGHTA and FQGNSA. This CDR3 region has 13 residues. V dropped 5 bases and J dropped 8 bases, with 13 bases sitting between them. The chain couples TRBV7-2 to TRBJ1-5, with D unresolved. The TCR comes from an adult woman who had mild COVID-19 (a few samples of this study predate the infection). Cell type and time point are not known. The sample comprised PBMCs or a T cell subset sorted from them (not recorded which). CDR3 coding DNA: TGTGCCAGCAGCCGATTCCGTGCTGAGCCCCAGCATTTT. Protein sequence: CASSRFRAEPQHF.